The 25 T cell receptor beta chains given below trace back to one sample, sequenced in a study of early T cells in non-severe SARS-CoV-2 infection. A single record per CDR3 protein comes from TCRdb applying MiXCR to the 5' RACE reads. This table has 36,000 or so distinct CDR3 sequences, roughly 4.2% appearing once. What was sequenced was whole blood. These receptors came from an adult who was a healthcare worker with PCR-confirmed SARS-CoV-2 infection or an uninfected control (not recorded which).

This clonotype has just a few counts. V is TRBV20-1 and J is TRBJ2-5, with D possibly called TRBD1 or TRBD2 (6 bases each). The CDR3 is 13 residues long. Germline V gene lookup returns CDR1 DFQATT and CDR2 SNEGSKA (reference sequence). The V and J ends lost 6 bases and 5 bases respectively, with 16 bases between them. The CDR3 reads CSAPGGAYETQYF. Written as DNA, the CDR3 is TGCAGTGCCCCCGGGGGCGCGTACGAGACCCAGTACTTC.

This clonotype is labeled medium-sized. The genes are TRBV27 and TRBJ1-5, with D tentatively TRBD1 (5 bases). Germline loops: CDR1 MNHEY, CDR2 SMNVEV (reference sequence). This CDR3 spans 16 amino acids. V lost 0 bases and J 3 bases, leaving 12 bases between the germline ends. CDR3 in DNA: TGTGCCAGCAGTTTATCGAGGCCAGGGAACAATCAGCCCCAGCATTTT. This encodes CASSLSRPGNNQPQHF.

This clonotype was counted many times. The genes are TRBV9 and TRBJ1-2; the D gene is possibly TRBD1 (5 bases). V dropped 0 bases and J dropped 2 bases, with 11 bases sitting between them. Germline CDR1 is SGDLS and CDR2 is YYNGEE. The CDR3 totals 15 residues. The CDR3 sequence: CASSVDLGPNYGYTF. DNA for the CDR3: TGTGCCAGCAGCGTAGATCTGGGGCCGAACTATGGCTACACCTTC.

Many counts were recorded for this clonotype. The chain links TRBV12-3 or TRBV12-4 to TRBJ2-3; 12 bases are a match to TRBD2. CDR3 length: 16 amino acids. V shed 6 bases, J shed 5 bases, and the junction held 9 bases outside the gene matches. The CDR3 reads CASSPLLAGGGDTQYF. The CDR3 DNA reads TGTGCCAGCAGCCCACTACTAGCGGGAGGAGGAGATACGCAGTATTTT.

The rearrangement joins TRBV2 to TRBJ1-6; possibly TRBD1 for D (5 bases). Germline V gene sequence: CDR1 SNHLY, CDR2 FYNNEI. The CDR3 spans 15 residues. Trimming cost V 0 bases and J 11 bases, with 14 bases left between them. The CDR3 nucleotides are TGTGCCAGCAGTGAAGCGGGACGGCTTATGGCACCCCTCCACTTT. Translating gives CASSEAGRLMAPLHF.

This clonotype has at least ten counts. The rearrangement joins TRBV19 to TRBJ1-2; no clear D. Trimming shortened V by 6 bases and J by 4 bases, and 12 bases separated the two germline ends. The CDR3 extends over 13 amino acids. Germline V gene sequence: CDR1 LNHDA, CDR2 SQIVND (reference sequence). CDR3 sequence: CASRNTRLYGYTF. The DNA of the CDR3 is TGTGCCAGTAGAAATACCAGGCTCTATGGCTACACCTTC.

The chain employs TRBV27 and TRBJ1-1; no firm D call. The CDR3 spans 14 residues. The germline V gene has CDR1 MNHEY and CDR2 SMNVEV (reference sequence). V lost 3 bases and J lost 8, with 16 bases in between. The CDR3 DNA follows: TGTGCCAGCAGTTTTTGGGGTGCTCTAGGGGAAGCTTTCTTT. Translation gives CASSFWGALGEAFF.

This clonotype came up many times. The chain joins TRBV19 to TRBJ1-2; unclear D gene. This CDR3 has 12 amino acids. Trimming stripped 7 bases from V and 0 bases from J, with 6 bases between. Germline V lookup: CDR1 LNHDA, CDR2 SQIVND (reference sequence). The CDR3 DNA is TGTGCCAGTACGGAAGCTAACTATGGCTACACCTTC. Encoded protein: CASTEANYGYTF.

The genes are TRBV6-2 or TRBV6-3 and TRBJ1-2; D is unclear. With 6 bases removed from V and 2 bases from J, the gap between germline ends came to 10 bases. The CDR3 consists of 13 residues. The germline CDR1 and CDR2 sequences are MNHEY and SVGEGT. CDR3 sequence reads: CASSFTANYGYTF. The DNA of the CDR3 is TGTGCCAGCAGCTTCACAGCGAACTATGGCTACACCTTC.

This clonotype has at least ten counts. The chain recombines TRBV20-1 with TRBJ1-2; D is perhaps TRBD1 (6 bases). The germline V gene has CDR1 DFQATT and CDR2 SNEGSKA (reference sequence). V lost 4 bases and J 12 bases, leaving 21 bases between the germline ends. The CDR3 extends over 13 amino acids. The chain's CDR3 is CSAKNRDLNRDTF. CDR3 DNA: TGCAGTGCTAAGAACCGGGATTTAAACAGGGACACCTTC.

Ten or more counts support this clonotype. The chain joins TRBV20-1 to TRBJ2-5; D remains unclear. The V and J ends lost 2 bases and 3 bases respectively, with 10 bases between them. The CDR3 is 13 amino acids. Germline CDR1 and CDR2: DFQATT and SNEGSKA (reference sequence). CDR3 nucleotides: TGCAGTGCTAGAAAGGTGTCGGAAGAGACCCAGTACTTC. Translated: CSARKVSEETQYF.

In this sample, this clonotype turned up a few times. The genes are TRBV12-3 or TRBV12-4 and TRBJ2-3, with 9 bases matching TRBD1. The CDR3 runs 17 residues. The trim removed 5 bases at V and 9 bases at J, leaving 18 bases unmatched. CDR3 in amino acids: CASSAGTGLDKRRTQYF. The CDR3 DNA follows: TGTGCCAGCAGTGCCGGGACAGGGCTCGACAAACGGAGGACGCAGTATTTT.

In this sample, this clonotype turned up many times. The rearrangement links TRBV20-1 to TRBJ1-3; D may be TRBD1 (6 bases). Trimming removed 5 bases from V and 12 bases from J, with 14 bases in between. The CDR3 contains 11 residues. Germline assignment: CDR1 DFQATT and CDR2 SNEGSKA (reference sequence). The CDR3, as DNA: TGCAGTGCTGAATCCCGGGACATCATATATTTT. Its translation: CSAESRDIIYF.

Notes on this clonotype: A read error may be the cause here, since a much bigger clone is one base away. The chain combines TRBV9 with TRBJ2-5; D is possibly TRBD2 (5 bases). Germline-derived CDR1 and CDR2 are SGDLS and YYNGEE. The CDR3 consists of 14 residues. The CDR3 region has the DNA TGTGCCAGCAGTTCTAGCCTCTTACAAGAGACCCGGTACTTC. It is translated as CASSSSLLQETRYF.

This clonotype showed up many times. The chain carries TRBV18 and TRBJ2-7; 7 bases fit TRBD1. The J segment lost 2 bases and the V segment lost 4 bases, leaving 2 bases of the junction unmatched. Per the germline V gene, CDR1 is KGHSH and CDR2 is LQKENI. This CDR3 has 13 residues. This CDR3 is CASSRDRTYEQYF. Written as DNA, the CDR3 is TGTGCCAGCTCACGGGACAGAACCTACGAGCAGTACTTC.

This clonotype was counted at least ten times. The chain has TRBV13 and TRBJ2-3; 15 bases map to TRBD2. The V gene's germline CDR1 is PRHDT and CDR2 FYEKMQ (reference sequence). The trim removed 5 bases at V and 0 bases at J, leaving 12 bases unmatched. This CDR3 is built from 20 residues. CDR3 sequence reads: CASSRIQGLAGGSSTDTQYF. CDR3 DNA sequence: TGTGCCAGCAGCCGAATACAGGGACTAGCGGGGGGATCTAGCACAGATACGCAGTATTTT. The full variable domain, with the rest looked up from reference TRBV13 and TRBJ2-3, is AAGVIQSPRHLIKEKRETATLKCYPIPRHDTVYWYQQGPGQDPQFLISFYEKMQSDKGSIPDRFSAQQFSDYHSELNMSSLELGDSALYFCASSRIQGLAGGSSTDTQYFGPGTRLTVL.

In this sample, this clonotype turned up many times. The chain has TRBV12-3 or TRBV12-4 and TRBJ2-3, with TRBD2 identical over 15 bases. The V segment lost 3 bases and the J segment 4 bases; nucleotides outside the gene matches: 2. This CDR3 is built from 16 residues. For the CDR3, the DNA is TGTGCCAGCAGTTTCTGGACTAGCGGGGGGGCAGATACGCAGTATTTT. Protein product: CASSFWTSGGADTQYF.

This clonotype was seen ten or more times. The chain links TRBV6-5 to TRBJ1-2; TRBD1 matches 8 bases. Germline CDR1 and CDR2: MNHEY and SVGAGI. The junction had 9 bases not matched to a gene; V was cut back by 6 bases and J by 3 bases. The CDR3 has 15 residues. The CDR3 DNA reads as TGTGCCAGCAGATACGGGGACAGGAGATACTATGGCTACACCTTC. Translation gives CASRYGDRRYYGYTF.

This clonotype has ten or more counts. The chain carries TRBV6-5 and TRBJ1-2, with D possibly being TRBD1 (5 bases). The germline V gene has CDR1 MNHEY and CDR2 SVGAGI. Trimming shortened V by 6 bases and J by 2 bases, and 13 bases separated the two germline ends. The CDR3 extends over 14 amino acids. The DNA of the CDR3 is TGTGCCAGCAGGCGAGGGACGGGGAACTATGGCTACACCTTC. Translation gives CASRRGTGNYGYTF.

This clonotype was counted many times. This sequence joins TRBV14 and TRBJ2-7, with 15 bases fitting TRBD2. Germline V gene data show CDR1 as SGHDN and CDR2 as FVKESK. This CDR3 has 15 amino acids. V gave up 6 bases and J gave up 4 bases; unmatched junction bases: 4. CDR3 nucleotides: TGTGCCAGCAGGCGGACTAGCGGGAGGGGGTACGAGCAGTACTTC. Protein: CASRRTSGRGYEQYF.

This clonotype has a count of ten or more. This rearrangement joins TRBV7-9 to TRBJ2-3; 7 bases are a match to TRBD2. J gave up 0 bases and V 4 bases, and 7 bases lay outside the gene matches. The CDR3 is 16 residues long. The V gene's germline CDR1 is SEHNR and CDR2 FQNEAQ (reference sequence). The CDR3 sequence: CASSSPGLPSTDTQYF. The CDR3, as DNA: TGTGCCAGCAGCTCACCGGGACTACCTAGCACAGATACGCAGTATTTT.

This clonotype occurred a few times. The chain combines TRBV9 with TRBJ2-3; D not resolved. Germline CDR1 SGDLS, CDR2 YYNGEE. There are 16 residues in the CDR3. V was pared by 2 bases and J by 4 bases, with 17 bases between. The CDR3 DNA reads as TGTGCCAGCAGCGTCGGGTCACTTATTTTGTCAGATACGCAGTATTTT. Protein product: CASSVGSLILSDTQYF. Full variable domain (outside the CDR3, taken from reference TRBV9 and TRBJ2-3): DSGVTQTPKHLITATGQRVTLRCSPRSGDLSVYWYQQSLDQGLQFLIQYYNGEERAKGNILERFSAQQFPDLHSELNLSSLELGDSALYFCASSVGSLILSDTQYFGPGTRLTVL.

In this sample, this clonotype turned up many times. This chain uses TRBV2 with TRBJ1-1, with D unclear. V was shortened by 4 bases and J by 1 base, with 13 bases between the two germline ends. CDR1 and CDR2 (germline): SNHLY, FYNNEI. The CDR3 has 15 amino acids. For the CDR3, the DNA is TGTGCCAGCAGTGCCCTGGACCCAGAGAACACTGAAGCTTTCTTT. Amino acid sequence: CASSALDPENTEAFF.

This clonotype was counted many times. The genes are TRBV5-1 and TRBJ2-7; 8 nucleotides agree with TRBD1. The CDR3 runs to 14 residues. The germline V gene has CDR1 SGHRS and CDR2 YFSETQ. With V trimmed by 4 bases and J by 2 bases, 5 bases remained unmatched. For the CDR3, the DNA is TGCGCCAGCAGCCCTCAGGACAGGGCCTACGAGCAGTACTTC. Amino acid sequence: CASSPQDRAYEQYF.

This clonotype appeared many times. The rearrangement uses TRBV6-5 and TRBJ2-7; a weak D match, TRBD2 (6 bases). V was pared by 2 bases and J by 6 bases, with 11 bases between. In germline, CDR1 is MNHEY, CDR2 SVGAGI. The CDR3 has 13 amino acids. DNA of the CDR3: TGTGCCAGCAGTTACACGGGAGCGGTCGAGCAGTACTTC. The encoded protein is CASSYTGAVEQYF.